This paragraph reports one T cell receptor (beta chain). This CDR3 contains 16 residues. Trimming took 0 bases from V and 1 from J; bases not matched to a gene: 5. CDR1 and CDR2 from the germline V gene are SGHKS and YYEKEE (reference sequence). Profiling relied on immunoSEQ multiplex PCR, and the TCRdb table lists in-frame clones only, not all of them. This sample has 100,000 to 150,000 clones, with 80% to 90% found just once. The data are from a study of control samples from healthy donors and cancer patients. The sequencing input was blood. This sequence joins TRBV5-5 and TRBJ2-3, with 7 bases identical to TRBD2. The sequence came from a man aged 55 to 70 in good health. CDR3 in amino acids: CASSLVSGAGTDTQYF. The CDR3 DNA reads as TGTGCCAGCAGCTTGGTCAGCGGGGCTGGCACAGATACGCAGTATTTT.